Listed below are T cell receptor beta chains from one sample, sequenced in a study of PD-L1 blockade in urothelial cancer. Generated by immunoSEQ multiplex PCR, the TCRdb table keeps only in-frame clones and is missing some. Here the sample spans about 43,000 clones, around 89% being singletons. The input for sequencing was PBMCs, taken around atezolizumab (anti-PD-L1) treatment. The source of these receptors is an older woman with urothelial cancer. The CDR3 runs from the conserved cysteine through the conserved F or W. D genes are given only for firm matches. Not all rows give a size; the values are once, few, many and, for expanded clones, a class.

>TRBD1|TRBJ2-7|13|.|TRBV6-6
TGTGCCAGCGTTGGGACAGGGAGTTTACAGCAGTACTTC
CASVGTGSLQQYF
>.|TRBJ2-3|14|.|TRBV13
TGTGCCAGCAGCTCTACTCCTGTCACAGATACGCAGTATTTT
CASSSTPVTDTQYF
>.|TRBJ2-1|15|.|TRBV9
TGTGCCAGCAGCCCCCGTTCAAGCGCTGACGGGGAGCAGTTCTTC
CASSPRSSADGEQFF
>.|TRBJ2-7|13|once|TRBV14
TGTGCCAGCAGCCAAGGGCAGGTTAGCGAGCAGTACTTC
CASSQGQVSEQYF
>.|TRBJ1-5|12|.|TRBV19
TGTGCCAGTACAGTGCAAGATCAGCCCCAGCATTTT
CASTVQDQPQHF
>.|TRBJ2-5|13|.|TRBV5-1
TGCGCCAGCAGCTTGTATAACCGGGAGACCCAGTACTTC
CASSLYNRETQYF
>.|TRBJ2-1|15|.|TRBV9
TGTGCCAGCAGCACCATCGGCAGGGGCATGAATGAGCAGTTCTTC
CASSTIGRGMNEQFF
>.|TRBJ1-1|12|.|TRBV28
TGTGCCAGCAGTGTCATGAACACTGAAGCTTTCTTT
CASSVMNTEAFF
>.|TRBJ2-2|16|once|TRBV9
TGTGCCAGCAGCGTAGACCCGGGACTGAACACCGGGGAGCTGTTTTTT
CASSVDPGLNTGELFF
>.|TRBJ2-7|14|.|TRBV28
TGTGCCAGCAGTTTCACCGACAGCCTCTACGAGCAGTACTTC
CASSFTDSLYEQYF
>TRBD1|TRBJ2-7|15|.|TRBV7-2
TGTGCCAGCAGCTTGACAGGGATGAGCTCCTACGAGCAGTACTTC
CASSLTGMSSYEQYF
>TRBD1|TRBJ2-7|15|.|TRBV7-2
TGTGCCAGCAGCCCCCAACAGGGGACCGTTGGCGAGCAGTACTTC
CASSPQQGTVGEQYF
>.|TRBJ1-3|15|.|TRBV11-3
TGTGCCAGCAGCTTAGCAGGGGAAATTGGAAACACCATATATTTT
CASSLAGEIGNTIYF
>TRBD1|TRBJ1-5|15|once|TRBV28
TGTGCCAGCAGTTCGGGACAGGGGGCTTCTCAGCCCCAGCATTTT
CASSSGQGASQPQHF
>TRBD1|TRBJ2-3|20|.|TRBV28
TGTGCCAGCAGTTTAAGGTGGAAAAAGGGGGGACAGGCGTCCACAGATACGCAGTATTTT
CASSLRWKKGGQASTDTQYF
>TRBD2|TRBJ2-7|15|.|TRBV6-1
TGTGCCAGCAGTGAATCGGTTAGCGGGAGACACGAGCAGTACTTC
CASSESVSGRHEQYF
>.|TRBJ2-5|15|.|TRBV15
TGTGCCACCAGCAGAGCCGGCAGGGGGGCGGAGACCCAGTACTTC
CATSRAGRGAETQYF
>.|TRBJ2-2|16|.|TRBV27
TGTGCCAGCAACAAGAAAGGGACATCGAACACCGGGGAGCTGTTTTTT
CASNKKGTSNTGELFF
>.|TRBJ1-2|11|few|TRBV6-5
TGTGCCAGCAGACAGGGATATGGCTACACCTTC
CASRQGYGYTF
>.|TRBJ2-2|13|.|TRBV15
TGTGCCACCAGCTCCACGGGTGGCAGGGAGCTGTTTTTT
CATSSTGGRELFF
>TRBD1|TRBJ2-7|14|.|TRBV19
TGTGCCAGTAGTACAGGACAGGGATCGAACGAGCAGTACTTC
CASSTGQGSNEQYF
>.|TRBJ2-7|13|.|TRBV18
TGTGCCAGCTCACGGGACTCAGAGAGGGAGCAGTACTTC
CASSRDSEREQYF
>TRBD1|TRBJ2-5|14|.|TRBV7-3
TGTGCCAGCAGCTCGACAGGGCCGTGGGAGACCCAGTACTTC
CASSSTGPWETQYF
>.|TRBJ2-7|11|.|TRBV7-9
TGTGCCGGGCAAGGGGGCTACGAGCAGTACTTC
CAGQGGYEQYF
>TRBD2|TRBJ2-5|15|.|TRBV28
TGTGCCAGCAGCAAAGGGACTAGCGGGCAAGAGACCCAGTACTTC
CASSKGTSGQETQYF
>.|TRBJ1-2|16|medium-sized|TRBV7-2
TGTGCCAGCAGCTTAGCGGGGGCACTGTTGCCCTATGGCTACACCTTC
CASSLAGALLPYGYTF
>TRBD2|TRBJ2-3|15|.|TRBV11-3
TGTGCCAGCAGCGCGACTAGCGGGAGCACAGATACGCAGTATTTT
CASSATSGSTDTQYF
>.|TRBJ2-2|13|.|TRBV19
TGTGCCAGTAGTTCCTTAGACACCGGGGAGCTGTTTTTT
CASSSLDTGELFF
>TRBD2|TRBJ2-7|15|.|TRBV25-1
TGTGCCAGCAGTGAATTGGGAGGGTCGGCGGGGGAGCAGTACTTC
CASSELGGSAGEQYF
>.|TRBJ2-1|13|.|TRBV10-3
TGTGCCATCAGTATAGCGGAATACAATGAGCAGTTCTTC
CAISIAEYNEQFF
>.|TRBJ1-4|14|.|TRBV27
TGTGCCAGCAGTACAGGTGCAACTAATGAAAAACTGTTTTTT
CASSTGATNEKLFF
>TRBD2|TRBJ2-2|14|once|TRBV6-1
TGTGCCAGCAGTTTAGCGGGGGTGGCCGGGGAGCTGTTTTTT
CASSLAGVAGELFF
>TRBD2|TRBJ2-3|17|.|TRBV5-1
TGCGCCAGCAGCTGGGAGACTAGCCCGATTCGCACAGATACGCAGTATTTT
CASSWETSPIRTDTQYF
>TRBD1|TRBJ1-5|16|.|TRBV5-8
TGTGCCAGCAGCCCCTCCTCGACAGGGGTCCGACAGCCCCAGCATTTT
CASSPSSTGVRQPQHF
>.|TRBJ2-3|14|.|TRBV29-1
TGCAGCGTTGAGTGGCAGGGTAGCACAGATACGCAGTATTTT
CSVEWQGSTDTQYF